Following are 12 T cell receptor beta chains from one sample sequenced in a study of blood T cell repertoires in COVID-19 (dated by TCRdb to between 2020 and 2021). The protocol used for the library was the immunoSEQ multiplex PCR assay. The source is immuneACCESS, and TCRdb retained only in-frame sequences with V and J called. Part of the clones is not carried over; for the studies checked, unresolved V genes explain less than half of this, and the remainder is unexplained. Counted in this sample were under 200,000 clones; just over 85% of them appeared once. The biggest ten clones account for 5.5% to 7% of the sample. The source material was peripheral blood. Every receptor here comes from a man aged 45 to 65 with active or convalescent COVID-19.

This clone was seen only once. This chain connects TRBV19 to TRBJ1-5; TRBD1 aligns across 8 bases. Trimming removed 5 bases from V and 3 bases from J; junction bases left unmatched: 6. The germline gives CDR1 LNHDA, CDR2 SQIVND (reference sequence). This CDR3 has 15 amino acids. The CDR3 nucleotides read TGTGCCAGTAGTTTGGGACAGGCCAACAATCAGCCCCAGCATTTT. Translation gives CASSLGQANNQPQHF.

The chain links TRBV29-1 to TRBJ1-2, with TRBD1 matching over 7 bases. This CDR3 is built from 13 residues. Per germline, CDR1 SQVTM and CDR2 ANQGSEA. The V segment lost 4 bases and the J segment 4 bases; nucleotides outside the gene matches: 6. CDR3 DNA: TGCAGCGTTGGGGTCCGGGACAGCTATGGCTACACCTTC. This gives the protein CSVGVRDSYGYTF.

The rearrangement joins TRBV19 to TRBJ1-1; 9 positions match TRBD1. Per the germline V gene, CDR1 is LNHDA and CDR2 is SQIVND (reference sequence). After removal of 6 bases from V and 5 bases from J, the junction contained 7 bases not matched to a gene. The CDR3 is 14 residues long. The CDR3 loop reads CASSPDRGGTEAFF. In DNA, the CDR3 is TGTGCCAGTAGCCCGGACAGGGGAGGTACTGAAGCTTTCTTT.

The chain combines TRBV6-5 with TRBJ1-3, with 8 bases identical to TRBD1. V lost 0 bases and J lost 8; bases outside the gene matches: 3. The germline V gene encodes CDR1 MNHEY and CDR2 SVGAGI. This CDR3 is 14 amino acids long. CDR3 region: CASSYSGRGHTIYF. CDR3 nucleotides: TGTGCCAGCAGTTACTCAGGCAGGGGGCACACCATATATTTT.

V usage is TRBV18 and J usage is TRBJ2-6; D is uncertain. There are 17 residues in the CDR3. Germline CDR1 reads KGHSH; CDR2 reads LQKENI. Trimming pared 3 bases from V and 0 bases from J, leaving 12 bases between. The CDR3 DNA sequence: TGTGCCAGCTCACCTTTCCAGGATTACTCTGGGGCCAACGTCCTGACTTTC. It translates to CASSPFQDYSGANVLTF.

CDR3 region: CASSLAYTNRRGRTDTQYF. The CDR3 DNA sequence: TGTGCCAGCAGCTTAGCCTATACTAATAGGCGGGGACGCACAGATACGCAGTATTTT. The genes are TRBV7-8 and TRBJ2-3, with D possibly TRBD2 on 6 matching bases. Trimming left V 0 bases short and J 1 base short, with 20 bases between. The CDR3 contains 19 residues. Germline CDR1 SGHVS, CDR2 FQNEAQ.

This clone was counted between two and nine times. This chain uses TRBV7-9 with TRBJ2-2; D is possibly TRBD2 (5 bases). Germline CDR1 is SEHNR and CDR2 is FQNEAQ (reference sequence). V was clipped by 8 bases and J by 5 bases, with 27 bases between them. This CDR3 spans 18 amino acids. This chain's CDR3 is CASFKPVRAGTGTGELFF. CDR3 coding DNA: TGTGCCAGCTTTAAACCCGTCCGTGCGGGCACGGGGACCGGGGAGCTGTTTTTT.

In DNA form, the CDR3 reads TGTGCCAGCAGTTTATCGGGGGAGCGGTCACCCCTCCACTTT. Its translation is CASSLSGERSPLHF. The rearrangement links TRBV28 to TRBJ1-6, with a possible D match to TRBD1 (5 bases). Germline V gene data show CDR1 as MDHEN and CDR2 as SYDVKM. V was clipped by 1 base and J by 10 bases, with 11 bases between them. The CDR3 consists of 14 residues. The full variable domain, completed using reference TRBV28 and TRBJ1-6, is DVKVTQSSRYLVKRTGEKVFLECVQDMDHENMFWYRQDPGLGLRLIYFSYDVKMKEKGDIPEGYSVSREKKERFSLILESASTNQTSMYLCASSLSGERSPLHFGNGTRLTVT.

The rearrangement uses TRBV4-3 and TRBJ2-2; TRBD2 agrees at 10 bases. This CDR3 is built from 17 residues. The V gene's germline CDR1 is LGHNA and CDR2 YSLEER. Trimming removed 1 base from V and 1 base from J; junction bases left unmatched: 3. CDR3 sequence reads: CASSQGLAGGNTGELFF. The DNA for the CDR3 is TGCGCCAGCAGCCAAGGACTAGCGGGTGGGAACACCGGGGAGCTGTTTTTT.

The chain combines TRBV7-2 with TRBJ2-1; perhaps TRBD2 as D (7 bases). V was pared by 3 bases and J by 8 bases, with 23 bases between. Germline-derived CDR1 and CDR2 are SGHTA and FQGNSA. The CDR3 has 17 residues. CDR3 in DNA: TGTGCCAGCAGCTTGGGTATGTGGGGGCGCGGGGGCCATGAGCAGTTCTTC. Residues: CASSLGMWGRGGHEQFF.

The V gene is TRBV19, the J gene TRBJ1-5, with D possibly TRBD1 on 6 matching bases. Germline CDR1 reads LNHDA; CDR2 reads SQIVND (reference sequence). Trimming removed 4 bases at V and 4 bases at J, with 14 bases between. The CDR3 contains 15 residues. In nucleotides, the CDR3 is TGTGCCAGTAGTAGGGGGACACAACTAAATCAGCCCCAGCATTTT. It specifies CASSRGTQLNQPQHF.

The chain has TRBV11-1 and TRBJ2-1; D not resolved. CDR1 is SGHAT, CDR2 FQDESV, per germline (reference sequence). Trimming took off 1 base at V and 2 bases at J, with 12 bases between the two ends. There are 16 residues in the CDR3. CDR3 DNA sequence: TGTGCCAGCAGCTTAGTGGGTCGGAGAACCTACAATGAGCAGTTCTTC. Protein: CASSLVGRRTYNEQFF. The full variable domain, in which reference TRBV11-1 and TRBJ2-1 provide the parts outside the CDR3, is EAEVAQSPRYKITEKSQAVAFWCDPISGHATLYWYRQILGQGPELLVQFQDESVVDDSQLPKDRFSAERLKGVDSTLKIQPAELGDSAMYLCASSLVGRRTYNEQFFGPGTRLTVL.